A single sample is the source of the 28 T cell receptor beta chains below, sequenced in a study of cytomegalovirus exposure and HLA in healthy donors. The PCR employed 60 Vbeta primers together with 13 Jbeta primers. Using immunoSEQ multiplex PCR, the repertoire was profiled, and TCRdb retains in-frame clones only, with some absent. Of approximately 210,000 clones in the sample, more than 60% are singletons; the top ten hold roughly 2.1%. The sequencing sample was made of PBMCs. The receptors derive from a woman in her twenties or thirties in good health and CMV-seropositive.

The rearrangement uses TRBV28 and TRBJ1-5, with a possible D match to TRBD1 (6 bases). This CDR3 has 15 amino acids. In germline, CDR1 is MDHEN, CDR2 SYDVKM. V dropped 6 bases and J dropped 3 bases, with 15 bases sitting between them. The CDR3 here is CASRPRDMTNQPQHF. The CDR3 nucleotides are TGTGCCAGCAGGCCTAGGGACATGACCAATCAGCCCCAGCATTTT.

The CDR3 here is CASSLDTQGSPAYSNQPQHF. As DNA, the CDR3 is TGTGCCAGCAGCTTAGATACCCAAGGGAGTCCCGCCTATAGCAATCAGCCCCAGCATTTT. The V call is TRBV7-8, the J call TRBJ1-5; D not resolved. Germline V gene lookup returns CDR1 SGHVS and CDR2 FQNEAQ. The CDR3 is 20 residues long. The V end lost 1 base, the J end lost 0 bases, and 22 bases lay between the germline ends.

This sequence joins TRBV7-2 and TRBJ2-1; D gene unclear. The CDR3 totals 8 residues. V was clipped by 5 bases and J by 14 bases, with 4 bases between them. Germline values: CDR1 SGHTA, CDR2 FQGNSA. Written as DNA, the CDR3 is TGTGCCAGCAGCCGGGAGTTCTTC. Protein sequence: CASSREFF.

The chain couples TRBV7-2 to TRBJ2-7; maybe TRBD1 (5 bases). Germline loops: CDR1 SGHTA, CDR2 FQGNSA. This CDR3 is built from 16 residues. V was shortened by 2 bases and J by 0 bases, with 14 bases between the two germline ends. CDR3 DNA: TGTGCCAGCAGCTTAAATACCGCCAGGGCCTCCTACGAGCAGTACTTC. The encoded protein is CASSLNTARASYEQYF. Full variable domain (rest looked up from reference TRBV7-2 and TRBJ2-7): GAGVSQSPSNKVTEKGKDVELRCDPISGHTALYWYRQSLGQGLEFLIYFQGNSAPDKSGLPSDRFSAERTGGSVSTLTIQRTQQEDSAVYLCASSLNTARASYEQYFGPGTRLTVT.

The V and J genes are TRBV29-1 and TRBJ2-5; 7 nucleotides line up with TRBD2. Trimming at V came to 6 bases and at J to 1 base, leaving 11 bases not matched to a gene. The CDR3 length is 15 residues. Germline V lookup: CDR1 SQVTM, CDR2 ANQGSEA. CDR3 protein: CSVGIRDYFQETQYF. The CDR3 nucleotides are TGCAGCGTGGGGATTCGGGACTACTTCCAAGAGACCCAGTACTTC.

This clone has just a few counts. CDR3 amino acids: CASSLGTAKNQPQHF. CDR3 bases: TGTGCCAGCAGCTTAGGGACAGCGAAGAATCAGCCCCAGCATTTT. The V gene is TRBV7-9, the J gene TRBJ1-5; the D gene is possibly TRBD1 (6 bases). Germline V CDR1 and CDR2: SEHNR, FQNEAQ (reference sequence). V dropped 1 base and J dropped 4 bases, with 11 bases sitting between them. The CDR3 is 15 amino acids. Complete variable domain (other parts from reference TRBV7-9 and TRBJ1-5): DTGVSQNPRHKITKRGQNVTFRCDPISEHNRLYWYRQTLGQGPEFLTYFQNEAQLEKSRLLSDRFSAERPKGSFSTLEIQRTEQGDSAMYLCASSLGTAKNQPQHFGDGTRLSIL.

The sample holds one count of this clone. CDR3 nucleotides: TGTGCCAGCAGCGTTGGAGGGAAGGGTGGCTACACCTTC. It encodes CASSVGGKGGYTF. The gene calls are TRBV9 and TRBJ1-2, with D uncertain. Per germline, CDR1 SGDLS and CDR2 YYNGEE. The CDR3 sequence is 13 residues long. Trimming stripped 2 bases from V and 7 bases from J, with 12 bases between.

The chain carries TRBV7-9 and TRBJ2-7; D is perhaps TRBD2 (6 bases). The germline gives CDR1 SEHNR, CDR2 FQNEAQ (reference sequence). V was clipped by 7 bases and J by 5 bases, with 15 bases between them. This CDR3 comprises 13 residues. The CDR3: CASKLGTANEQYF. In nucleotides, the CDR3 is TGTGCCAGCAAATTAGGGACTGCGAACGAGCAGTACTTC.

CDR3: CASSQGQGAPYNEQFF. The CDR3 DNA sequence: TGCGCCAGCAGCCAAGGACAGGGGGCTCCCTACAATGAGCAGTTCTTC. The chain is built from TRBV4-3 and TRBJ2-1, with 10 bases identical to TRBD1. After removal of 1 base from V and 2 bases from J, the junction contained 2 bases not matched to a gene. Germline V CDR1 and CDR2: LGHNA, YSLEER. This CDR3 is 16 amino acids long.

The V gene is TRBV7-9, the J gene TRBJ2-7, with TRBD2 matching over 7 bases. V was clipped by 1 base and J by 7 bases; unmatched bases: 10. This CDR3 contains 15 residues. CDR1 is SEHNR, CDR2 FQNEAQ, per germline (reference sequence). The CDR3 sequence: CASSLGTSDPREQYF. The CDR3 DNA is TGTGCCAGCAGCTTAGGCACTAGCGACCCGAGGGAGCAGTACTTC.

The genes are TRBV7-3 and TRBJ2-1; tentative D call: TRBD2 (6 bases). Germline CDR1 and CDR2: SGHTA and FQGTGA. CDR3 length equals 17 residues. Deletions cut 5 bases from V and 0 bases from J, with 17 bases between. The DNA of the CDR3 is TGTGCCAGCAGCCCTCAGACTAGTTTAGGCTCCTACAATGAGCAGTTCTTC. Translating gives CASSPQTSLGSYNEQFF. The full variable domain, with the rest looked up from reference TRBV7-3 and TRBJ2-1, is GAGVSQTPSNKVTEKGKYVELRCDPISGHTALYWYRQSLGQGPEFLIYFQGTGAADDSGLPNDRFFAVRPEGSVSTLKIQRTERGDSAVYLCASSPQTSLGSYNEQFFGPGTRLTVL.

The CDR3 spells CASSSRATGDRGNQPQHF. CDR3 in DNA: TGTGCCAGCAGCTCGAGGGCTACAGGGGATAGAGGCAATCAGCCCCAGCATTTT. The chain is built from TRBV7-8 and TRBJ1-5, with 7 bases that match TRBD1. Germline V gives CDR1 SGHVS, CDR2 FQNEAQ. This CDR3 region has 18 residues. J lost 2 bases, V lost 4 bases, and 14 bases had no gene match.

This clone has just a few counts. The chain joins TRBV6-1 to TRBJ2-3; tentatively, D is TRBD1 (6 bases). The V end lost 2 bases, the J end lost 2 bases, and 8 bases lay between the germline ends. The CDR3 totals 14 residues. CDR1 is MNHNS and CDR2 is SASEGT in the germline V gene. The CDR3 DNA reads as TGTGCCAGCAGTGAACAGGGGTACACAGATACGCAGTATTTT. It is translated as CASSEQGYTDTQYF.

This clone turned up a few times. The V and J genes are TRBV9 and TRBJ2-1; 8 bases are shared with TRBD2. V was clipped by 4 bases and J by 10 bases; unmatched bases: 4. Germline-derived CDR1 and CDR2 are SGDLS and YYNGEE. This CDR3 contains 12 residues. The CDR3 bases are TGTGCCAGCAGCTATAGCGGGATCGAGCAGTTCTTC. Amino acids: CASSYSGIEQFF.

This clone has just one count. CDR3 in amino acids: CASSQDPPSGSTGELFF. The CDR3, as DNA: TGCGCCAGCAGCCAAGATCCCCCTAGCGGAAGCACCGGGGAGCTGTTTTTT. The V call is TRBV4-3, the J call TRBJ2-2; 7 bases map to TRBD2. The CDR3 has 17 residues. Per the germline V gene, CDR1 is LGHNA and CDR2 is YSLEER. Losses at the gene ends were 0 bases for V and 4 bases for J; bases not matched to a gene: 8.

Of note for this clone: Mismatch with germline at one junction end may stem from a read error. This chain uses TRBV6-6 with TRBJ2-7, with 7 nucleotides matching TRBD1. The germline V gene has CDR1 MNHNY and CDR2 SVGAGI (reference sequence). The CDR3 is 13 amino acids. The CDR3 reads CASSQKAGTATSF. CDR3 nucleotides: TGTGCCAGCAGTCAAAAAGCCGGGACAGCCACCTCCTTC.

The chain joins TRBV27 to TRBJ1-2; D gene uncertain. V dropped 5 bases and J dropped 6 bases, with 13 bases sitting between them. This CDR3 comprises 13 residues. From germline, CDR1 is MNHEY and CDR2 SMNVEV (reference sequence). The CDR3 DNA follows: TGTGCCAGCAGTCTCTCCGGAGGAAATGGCTACACCTTC. Amino acid sequence: CASSLSGGNGYTF.

The genes are TRBV27 and TRBJ1-2, with 7 positions matching TRBD1. The V gene's germline CDR1 is MNHEY and CDR2 SMNVEV (reference sequence). The CDR3 is 14 residues long. J was trimmed by 5 bases and V by 6 bases; bases with no gene match: 9. The chain's CDR3 is CASRRTGSGYGYTF. The CDR3 DNA sequence: TGTGCCAGCAGACGGACAGGATCTGGTTATGGCTACACCTTC.

J is TRBJ2-2 and V is TRBV30; 10 nucleotides agree with TRBD1. Per germline, CDR1 GTSNPN and CDR2 SVGIG (reference sequence). J lost 5 bases, V lost 8 bases, and 2 bases had no gene match. The CDR3 sequence is 12 residues long. This CDR3 is CAGQGGTGELFF. As DNA, the CDR3 is TGTGCCGGACAGGGGGGTACCGGGGAGCTGTTTTTT.

This clone was seen only a few times. This chain links TRBV5-1 with TRBJ1-4, with TRBD1 identical over 9 bases. Trimming took 1 base from V and 11 from J; bases not matched to a gene: 9. The CDR3 has 15 residues. Germline V lookup: CDR1 SGHRS, CDR2 YFSETQ. CDR3 nucleotides: TGCGCCAGCAGCTTGTCCCCGGGACAGGGAGGTAAACTGTTTTTT. Encoded protein: CASSLSPGQGGKLFF.

In DNA form, the CDR3 reads TGCGCCAGCAGCTTGGGGACAGGGGCAGGAAACACCATATATTTT. Protein: CASSLGTGAGNTIYF. The chain joins TRBV5-1 to TRBJ1-3; 9 positions match TRBD1. Germline V gene data show CDR1 as SGHRS and CDR2 as YFSETQ. With 0 bases clipped from V and 4 bases from J, the junction kept 2 bases outside the gene matches. This CDR3 has 15 amino acids. Combining the CDR3 with reference TRBV5-1 and TRBJ1-3 gives the whole variable domain KAGVTQTPRYLIKTRGQQVTLSCSPISGHRSVSWYQQTPGQGLQFLFEYFSETQRNKGNFPGRFSGRQFSNSRSEMNVSTLELGDSALYLCASSLGTGAGNTIYFGEGSWLTVV.

The chain carries TRBV30 and TRBJ2-7, with TRBD1 matching 9 bases. After removal of 2 bases from V and 5 bases from J, the junction contained 7 bases not matched to a gene. Germline values: CDR1 GTSNPN, CDR2 SVGIG (reference sequence). The CDR3 is 14 amino acids. The CDR3 region is CAWSLGQGLNEQYF. CDR3 coding DNA: TGTGCCTGGAGTCTGGGACAGGGCCTAAACGAGCAGTACTTC.

The chain has TRBV18 and TRBJ1-1; the D gene is possibly TRBD1 (5 bases). This CDR3 is built from 15 residues. Looked up from germline, CDR1 is KGHSH and CDR2 is LQKENI. The V gene lost 2 bases and the J gene lost 5 bases, with 15 bases spanning the gap. The CDR3 nucleotides are TGTGCCAGCTCACCAATCTGGGGGGGAGAGACTGAAGCTTTCTTT. The encoded protein is CASSPIWGGETEAFF.

V usage is TRBV11-3 and J usage is TRBJ1-2; D gene ambiguous. From germline, CDR1 is SGHNT and CDR2 YENEEA. Trimming took 2 bases from V and 6 from J, leaving 7 bases between them. The length of the CDR3 is 12 residues. The CDR3 is CASSLYGNGYTF. The CDR3 DNA sequence: TGTGCCAGCAGCTTATACGGGAATGGCTACACCTTC.

This chain links TRBV5-5 with TRBJ1-6, with 8 bases that match TRBD1. CDR3 length: 15 amino acids. Per germline, CDR1 SGHKS and CDR2 YYEKEE (reference sequence). Germline trimming cut 4 bases from V and 2 bases from J; bases unmatched to any gene: 2. In nucleotides, the CDR3 is TGTGCCAGCAGCCGGACAGGGACCTATAATTCACCCCTCCACTTT. Translated, it gives CASSRTGTYNSPLHF.

The chain combines TRBV10-3 with TRBJ2-2; perhaps TRBD2 as D (5 bases). Germline V CDR1 and CDR2: ENHRY, SYGVKD. V was shortened by 8 bases and J by 2 bases, with 15 bases between the two germline ends. The CDR3 is 15 residues long. CDR3 amino acids: CAIGKRIENTGELFF. The CDR3, as DNA: TGTGCCATCGGTAAGCGGATCGAAAACACCGGGGAGCTGTTTTTT.

V gene TRBV28 combines with J gene TRBJ1-5; D remains unclear. Germline CDR1 and CDR2: MDHEN and SYDVKM. The germline V and J ends were trimmed by 7 bases and 5 bases, with 18 bases remaining between them. This CDR3 spans 15 amino acids. The CDR3 sequence: CASTPGLGLYQPQHF. CDR3 sequence (DNA): TGTGCCAGCACCCCAGGTCTTGGGTTGTATCAGCCCCAGCATTTT. Based on the CDR3 plus reference TRBV28 and TRBJ1-5, the full variable domain is DVKVTQSSRYLVKRTGEKVFLECVQDMDHENMFWYRQDPGLGLRLIYFSYDVKMKEKGDIPEGYSVSREKKERFSLILESASTNQTSMYLCASTPGLGLYQPQHFGDGTRLSIL.

The CDR3 protein is CASSPGERLAKNIQYF. CDR3 coding DNA: TGTGCCAGCAGCCCCGGTGAGAGGCTAGCCAAAAACATTCAGTACTTC. This sequence joins TRBV5-6 and TRBJ2-4; the D is unclear. The CDR3 sequence is 16 residues long. Trimming removed 4 bases from V and 0 bases from J, with 14 bases in between. CDR1 is SGHDT, CDR2 YYEEEE, per germline.